These 27 T cell receptor beta chains came from one sample sequenced in a study of cytomegalovirus exposure and HLA in healthy donors. 60 Vbeta and 13 Jbeta primers were used in PCR. Some clones are missing from TCRdb's copy, which holds only in-frame ones; the method was immunoSEQ multiplex PCR. The sample has more than 60,000 clones, 78% seen once. Sequencing was carried out using PBMCs. These receptors came from a woman aged 40 to 50 in good health and CMV-seropositive.

V and J are TRBV7-2 and TRBJ1-4; TRBD1 matches 7 bases. Trimming cost V 1 base and J 7 bases; bases outside gene matches: 6. The CDR3 sequence is 15 residues long. CDR1 is SGHTA and CDR2 is FQGNSA in the germline V gene. The CDR3 is CASSLVQGGGEKLFF. The CDR3 DNA reads as TGTGCCAGCAGCTTAGTTCAGGGGGGTGGTGAAAAACTGTTTTTT.

This rearrangement joins TRBV30 to TRBJ2-3, with 12 bases lining up with TRBD2. The germline CDR1 and CDR2 sequences are GTSNPN and SVGIG (reference sequence). The CDR3 has 15 residues. After removal of 3 bases from V and 5 bases from J, the junction contained 6 bases not matched to a gene. CDR3 region: CAWRPGTSGRDTQYF. The CDR3, as DNA: TGTGCCTGGAGACCAGGGACTAGCGGGCGAGATACGCAGTATTTT. The whole variable domain, remainder taken from reference TRBV30 and TRBJ2-3, is SQTIHQWPATLVQPVGSPLSLECTVEGTSNPNLYWYRQAAGRGLQLLFYSVGIGQISSEVPQNLSASRPQDRQFILSSKKLLLSDSGFYLCAWRPGTSGRDTQYFGPGTRLTVL.

This clone was recorded only once. Other DNA variants within this sample encode the same CDR3. The chain couples TRBV5-6 to TRBJ2-7, with 8 bases matching TRBD2. The CDR3 totals 16 residues. Germline loops: CDR1 SGHDT, CDR2 YYEEEE. The junction had 11 bases not matched to a gene; V was cut back by 4 bases and J by 2 bases. Written as DNA, the CDR3 is TGTGCCAGCAGCCCGGGGGGGGGCCTTCTTACCTACGAGCAGTACTTC. It specifies CASSPGGGLLTYEQYF.

The V and J genes are TRBV7-9 and TRBJ1-1; TRBD1 is a possible D gene (5 bases). Germline-derived CDR1 and CDR2 are SEHNR and FQNEAQ (reference sequence). V shed 4 bases and J shed 7 bases, with 10 bases lying between them. The CDR3 is 12 residues long. The CDR3 coding sequence is TGTGCCAGCAGCTATCTCGACAGTGAAGCTTTCTTT. This gives the protein CASSYLDSEAFF. Filled out from reference TRBV7-9 and TRBJ1-1, the complete variable domain reads DTGVSQNPRHKITKRGQNVTFRCDPISEHNRLYWYRQTLGQGPEFLTYFQNEAQLEKSRLLSDRFSAERPKGSFSTLEIQRTEQGDSAMYLCASSYLDSEAFFGQGTRLTVV.

The chain links TRBV5-1 to TRBJ1-4, with 7 bases lining up with TRBD1. This CDR3 spans 14 amino acids. The germline CDR1 and CDR2 sequences are SGHRS and YFSETQ. The V segment lost 1 base and the J segment 6 bases; nucleotides outside the gene matches: 3. The CDR3 region is CASSLTGTDEKLFF. DNA for the CDR3: TGCGCCAGCAGCTTGACAGGGACAGATGAAAAACTGTTTTTT.

This clone was detected a few times. Sequence at one end of the junction differs from germline and may be a read error. DNA for the CDR3: TGTTCCAGCACCCCTAGACAGAGGGGGTACAATCAGCCCCAGCATTTT. Protein: CSSTPRQRGYNQPQHF. V is TRBV7-9 and J is TRBJ1-5; weak D call: TRBD1 (6 bases). From germline, CDR1 is SEHNR and CDR2 FQNEAQ (reference sequence). The CDR3 has 16 amino acids.

The table lists this clone with a few counts. The chain uses TRBV2 and TRBJ2-3, with D maybe TRBD2 (5 bases). The CDR3 is 12 residues long. The V gene's germline CDR1 is SNHLY and CDR2 FYNNEI. Trimming pared 6 bases from V and 5 bases from J, leaving 9 bases between. CDR3 bases: TGTGCCAGCAGGCAGGACTTAGATACGCAGTATTTT. Protein sequence: CASRQDLDTQYF.

A word on this clone: Additional DNA sequences in this sample encode the identical CDR3. The chain has TRBV5-1 and TRBJ2-5; no clear D gene. Germline-derived CDR1 and CDR2 are SGHRS and YFSETQ. Trimming took 3 bases from V and 3 from J, leaving 3 bases between them. This CDR3 is 11 amino acids long. CDR3 sequence: CASSYKETQYF. The CDR3 DNA reads TGCGCCAGCAGCTACAAAGAGACCCAGTACTTC.

The J gene is TRBJ2-5, the V gene TRBV10-3, with D tentatively TRBD2 (6 bases). Gene TRBJ2-7 matches the end of the DNA better, so the J call may be wrong. The CDR3 is 13 residues long. Looked up from germline, CDR1 is ENHRY and CDR2 is SYGVKD. CDR3 DNA: TGTGCCATCAGTGCCGGGAGCTCCTACGAGCAGTACTTC. It yields the protein CAISAGSSYEQYF.

The chain recombines TRBV6-6 with TRBJ1-4, with a tentative D call TRBD1 (6 bases). The germline V gene encodes CDR1 MNHNY and CDR2 SVGAGI (reference sequence). Between the trimmed V and J ends, which lost 0 bases and 8 bases, there was a span of 10 bases. The CDR3 sequence is 14 residues long. CDR3 sequence reads: CASSYSTGREKLFF. The CDR3 bases are TGTGCCAGCAGTTACTCGACAGGACGAGAAAAACTGTTTTTT.

The chain recombines TRBV15 with TRBJ2-2; D not resolved. V was pared by 0 bases and J by 4 bases, with 18 bases between. This CDR3 region has 18 residues. Germline V gene lookup returns CDR1 LNHNV and CDR2 YYDKDF (reference sequence). The CDR3 nucleotides read TGTGCCACCAGCAGAGATAAGTCCCGCCAACTCCTCACCGGGGAGCTGTTTTTT. Translation gives CATSRDKSRQLLTGELFF.

The rearrangement joins TRBV6-5 to TRBJ1-1, with D hard to call. Deletions cut 1 base from V and 9 bases from J, with 6 bases between. This CDR3 has 11 amino acids. Germline assignment: CDR1 MNHEY and CDR2 SVGAGI. The CDR3 loop is CASSYLRKAFF. The DNA of the CDR3 is TGTGCCAGCAGTTACTTGCGGAAAGCTTTCTTT.

This sequence joins TRBV6-5 and TRBJ2-5; possibly TRBD2 for D (5 bases). V lost 7 bases and J 2 bases, leaving 17 bases between the germline ends. Germline CDR1 reads MNHEY; CDR2 reads SVGAGI. This CDR3 is 15 amino acids long. The DNA of the CDR3 is TGTGCCAGCACCAACTATGCTAGCAGGCAAGAGACCCAGTACTTC. Residues: CASTNYASRQETQYF.

The chain uses TRBV6-4 and TRBJ1-1; D may be TRBD1 (6 bases). Germline lookup yields CDR1 MRHNA and CDR2 SNTAGT. The ends were cut back, 6 bases at V and 4 bases at J, with 12 bases in the middle. This CDR3 contains 13 residues. CDR3 loop: CASRSQGSTEAFF. The CDR3 DNA sequence: TGTGCCAGCAGAAGTCAGGGGAGCACTGAAGCTTTCTTT.

The chain links TRBV28 to TRBJ2-7; 8 positions agree with TRBD1. This CDR3 contains 12 residues. The ends lost 5 bases at V and 5 bases at J; junction bases unmatched: 2. Germline V lookup: CDR1 MDHEN, CDR2 SYDVKM. The CDR3 reads CASSPTGDEQYF. CDR3 bases: TGTGCCAGCAGTCCGACAGGGGACGAGCAGTACTTC.

The chain employs TRBV18 and TRBJ1-1, with D unclear. Trimming cost V 1 base and J 5 bases, with 8 bases left between them. The germline gives CDR1 KGHSH, CDR2 LQKENI. The length of the CDR3 is 13 residues. The CDR3 is CASSPQGRTEAFF. CDR3 in DNA: TGTGCCAGCTCACCACAAGGGAGAACTGAAGCTTTCTTT.

A few counts support this clone. The chain recombines TRBV7-8 with TRBJ2-3, with a possible D match to TRBD2 (5 bases). The CDR3 length is 13 residues. The V and J ends lost 2 bases and 4 bases respectively, with 7 bases between them. The germline gives CDR1 SGHVS, CDR2 FQNEAQ. CDR3 sequence reads: CASSLLRADTQYF. CDR3 coding DNA: TGTGCCAGCAGCTTATTGAGGGCAGATACGCAGTATTTT. The full variable domain, completed using reference TRBV7-8 and TRBJ2-3, is GAGVSQSPRYKVAKRGQDVALRCDPISGHVSLFWYQQALGQGPEFLTYFQNEAQLDKSGLPSDRFFAERPEGSVSTLKIQRTQQEDSAVYLCASSLLRADTQYFGPGTRLTVL.

This clone has at least ten counts. V usage is TRBV11-1 and J usage is TRBJ2-2; D uncertain. V dropped 1 base and J dropped 3 bases, with 6 bases sitting between them. The CDR3 has 14 residues. CDR1 and CDR2 from the germline V gene are SGHAT and FQDESV (reference sequence). CDR3 DNA sequence: TGTGCCAGCAGCTTAGTCGAGGACACCGGGGAGCTGTTTTTT. This encodes CASSLVEDTGELFF.

J is TRBJ1-1 and V is TRBV6-1; 7 bases agree with TRBD1. Unmatched junction bases numbered 7, after V lost 6 bases and J lost 12 bases. There are 11 residues in the CDR3. Per the germline V gene, CDR1 is MNHNS and CDR2 is SASEGT. CDR3 amino acids: CASRGDSLTFF. For the CDR3, the DNA is TGTGCCAGCAGAGGGGACAGTCTAACTTTCTTT.

This chain joins TRBV28 and TRBJ1-6, with D maybe TRBD1 (6 bases). The CDR3 runs 14 residues. V lost 10 bases, J lost 8 bases, and 18 bases lay in between. The germline gives CDR1 MDHEN, CDR2 SYDVKM. The CDR3 is CATKNRVLYSPLHF. The CDR3 nucleotides read TGTGCCACCAAGAACAGGGTTCTCTATTCACCCCTCCACTTT.

The chain carries TRBV19 and TRBJ1-2; D is perhaps TRBD1 (6 bases). The CDR3 consists of 15 residues. CDR1 LNHDA and CDR2 SQIVND come from the germline V gene (reference sequence). V was shortened by 9 bases and J by 8 bases, with 25 bases between the two germline ends. The CDR3 DNA follows: TGTGCCAGCCGCCAAGGACAGCTATGGGGGCGCGGCTACACCTTC. Translation gives CASRQGQLWGRGYTF. Filled out from reference TRBV19 and TRBJ1-2, the complete variable domain reads DGGITQSPKYLFRKEGQNVTLSCEQNLNHDAMYWYRQDPGQGLRLIYYSQIVNDFQKGDIAEGYSVSREKKESFPLTVTSAQKNPTAFYLCASRQGQLWGRGYTFGSGTRLTVV.

V gene TRBV5-1 combines with J gene TRBJ2-1; TRBD2 is a possible D gene (8 bases). The CDR3 runs to 14 residues. V lost 6 bases and J lost 2, with 12 bases in between. Per the germline V gene, CDR1 is SGHRS and CDR2 is YFSETQ. The CDR3 DNA reads as TGCGCCAGCACGGGAGGGGGCCCCTACAATGAGCAGTTCTTC. Protein sequence: CASTGGGPYNEQFF.

In nucleotides, the CDR3 is TGTGCCAGCAGCTTAGTCCCAGGAAACGAGCAGTACTTC. Its protein is CASSLVPGNEQYF. V and J are TRBV11-2 and TRBJ2-7, with unresolved D. The CDR3 runs 13 residues. The germline V and J ends were trimmed by 1 base and 5 bases, with 9 bases remaining between them. CDR1 SGHAT and CDR2 FQNNGV come from the germline V gene.

The chain employs TRBV25-1 and TRBJ1-2; 8 bases are shared with TRBD1. The CDR3 extends over 18 amino acids. Trimming removed 8 bases from V and 0 bases from J; junction bases left unmatched: 17. Germline V CDR1 and CDR2: MGHDK, SYGVNS. The chain's CDR3 is CASSSPEGQEPTNYGYTF. The CDR3 coding sequence is TGTGCCAGCTCTTCCCCCGAGGGACAGGAGCCGACTAACTATGGCTACACCTTC.

The sample holds a few counts of this clone. The chain couples TRBV2 to TRBJ2-7; 9 nucleotides match TRBD1. This CDR3 comprises 13 residues. With 4 bases clipped from V and 6 bases from J, the junction kept 4 bases outside the gene matches. Per germline, CDR1 SNHLY and CDR2 FYNNEI. The CDR3 spells CASSADRGGEQYF. DNA for the CDR3: TGTGCCAGCAGTGCGGACAGGGGAGGCGAGCAGTACTTC.

The chain joins TRBV9 to TRBJ1-2, with 7 bases identical to TRBD1. This CDR3 is built from 12 residues. V gave up 0 bases and J gave up 7 bases; unmatched junction bases: 0. CDR1 SGDLS and CDR2 YYNGEE come from the germline V gene. CDR3 sequence: CASSVGQGGYTF. CDR3 in DNA: TGTGCCAGCAGCGTAGGACAGGGTGGCTACACCTTC. Filled out from reference TRBV9 and TRBJ1-2, the complete variable domain reads DSGVTQTPKHLITATGQRVTLRCSPRSGDLSVYWYQQSLDQGLQFLIQYYNGEERAKGNILERFSAQQFPDLHSELNLSSLELGDSALYFCASSVGQGGYTFGSGTRLTVV.

CDR3 sequence reads: CASSSGQGAYNEQFF. CDR3 coding DNA: TGTGCCAGCAGCTCGGGACAGGGGGCATACAATGAGCAGTTCTTC. The chain employs TRBV11-3 and TRBJ2-1, with TRBD1 matching 12 bases. Germline V gene sequence: CDR1 SGHNT, CDR2 YENEEA. The length of the CDR3 is 15 residues. Trimming took 4 bases from V and 4 from J; bases not matched to a gene: 2.